Listed below are T cell receptor beta chains from one sample, sequenced in a study of preoperative IRX-2 immunotherapy in early breast cancer. Assay: immunoSEQ multiplex PCR; the TCRdb copy retains only in-frame clones and omits some. Of tens of thousands of clones listed, approximately 77% are singletons. This specimen consisted of lymph node tissue, obtained after IRX-2 immunotherapy. These receptors all stem from a human donor with breast cancer. The CDR3 runs from the conserved cysteine through the conserved F or W. The order of the fields is clone size, J gene, V gene, D gene, CDR3 DNA, CDR3 protein. The D gene is left open where the match is weak. The size field is filled for only some rows; it gives once, few, many or a size class.

.	TRBJ1-1	TRBV6-8	.	TGTGCCAGCAGTCAACAAAGGGTAACCACTGAAGCTTTCTTT	CASSQQRVTTEAFF
.	TRBJ2-2	TRBV29-1	.	TGCAGCGTTTCGGACTGGACCGAGGAGCTGTTTTTT	CSVSDWTEELFF
.	TRBJ2-7	TRBV10-2	TRBD1	TGCGCCAGCAGTGAGCCTGGGACAGGGGGCGGGTACGAGCAGTACTTC	CASSEPGTGGGYEQYF
.	TRBJ2-1	TRBV19	TRBD2	TGTGCCAGTAGTCCCCGGACTAGCGGGAGGCCAACGGATGAGCAGTTCTTC	CASSPRTSGRPTDEQFF
few	TRBJ1-3	TRBV19	TRBD1	TGTGCCAGTAGTATGGGACAGCGTGGGGCCTCTGGAAACACCATATATTTT	CASSMGQRGASGNTIYF
.	TRBJ1-1	TRBV6-8	.	TGTGCCAGCAGCTCAGGGTTCATGAACACTGAAGCTTTCTTT	CASSSGFMNTEAFF
few	TRBJ1-5	TRBV19	.	TGTGCCAGTAGTATCCCCGCAGGGTATACTCAGCCCCAGCATTTT	CASSIPAGYTQPQHF
.	TRBJ1-1	TRBV28	.	TGTGCCAGCAGTTTGTGGCAGTCGAACACTGAAGCTTTCTTT	CASSLWQSNTEAFF
.	TRBJ1-2	TRBV6-8	TRBD1	TGTGCCATCAGAAGGACAGGGGATGACTATGGCTACACCTTC	CAIRRTGDDYGYTF
.	TRBJ1-5	TRBV7-8	TRBD1	TGTGCCAGCAGCATACCCCGGGACAGGGGAGGCAATCAGCCCCAGCATTTT	CASSIPRDRGGNQPQHF
.	TRBJ1-4	TRBV6-8	TRBD1	TGTGCCAGCAGCCCGACAGGGCCAGGGAATGAAAAACTGTTTTTT	CASSPTGPGNEKLFF
.	TRBJ2-7	TRBV15	.	TGTGCCACCAGCAGAGACCCCACCGGGGGACCGAGGAACTACGAGCAGTACTTC	CATSRDPTGGPRNYEQYF
.	TRBJ2-1	TRBV7-4	.	TGTGCCAGCAGCTTCGCCGGGGACGGGACCTACAATGAGCAGTTCTTC	CASSFAGDGTYNEQFF
.	TRBJ1-1	TRBV11-3	.	TGTGCCAGCAGCTTAGATAGTGGTGTGACTGAAGCTTTCTTT	CASSLDSGVTEAFF
.	TRBJ1-5	TRBV7-5	.	TGTGCCAGCAGCTTAGGGACAGGGATAAATCAGCCCCAGCATTTT	CASSLGTGINQPQHF
.	TRBJ2-1	TRBV11-3	TRBD2	TGTGCCAGCAGCCCTAGGAGCGGGAGGGCCAATGAGCAGTTCTTC	CASSPRSGRANEQFF
medium-sized	TRBJ2-7	TRBV18	TRBD2	TGTGCCAGCTCATCACTAGCGGGGGGGTACGAGCAGTACTTC	CASSSLAGGYEQYF
.	TRBJ2-7	TRBV6-8	TRBD1	TGTGCCAGCACCTGGGGGACAGGCTCCTACGAGCAGTACTTC	CASTWGTGSYEQYF
.	TRBJ2-3	TRBV5-1	TRBD2	TGCGCCAGCAGCCCAACTCTAGCGGGAGGGAGAGATACGCAGTATTTT	CASSPTLAGGRDTQYF
.	TRBJ2-3	TRBV6-8	.	TGTGCCAGCAGTTACAAGGGGGGAGATACGCAGTATTTT	CASSYKGGDTQYF
.	TRBJ1-1	TRBV6-8	.	TGTGCCAGCAGTGTAAGGGGGAGGAACACTGAAGCTTTCTTT	CASSVRGRNTEAFF
few	TRBJ2-3	TRBV6-8	TRBD2	TGTGCCAGCAGCGTTGGGACTAGCGGGAGATCAGATACGCAGTATTTT	CASSVGTSGRSDTQYF